This T cell receptor beta chain is from a study of OX40 agonist ivuxolimab in advanced cancers. Across the study: Past anti-PD-1, anti-PD-L1 or anti-CTLA-4 therapy was accepted, and 40% had received some.

Anyone with autoimmune disease history or systemic immunosuppression was excluded. The sampling schedule covered blood at baseline, cycle 4 day 1, and cycle 7 day 1. Assay: immunoSEQ multiplex PCR; the TCRdb copy retains only in-frame clones and omits some. The sample holds 43,000 or so clones; almost 90% are singletons and the top ten take 0.85% to 1.2%. V lost 4 bases and J 5 bases, leaving 15 bases between the germline ends. The CDR3 runs to 15 residues. Germline values: CDR1 LGHNA, CDR2 YNFKEQ. The sequences come from CD4+ or CD8+ T cells sorted from blood, collected in a trial of the OX40 agonist ivuxolimab. This TCR derives from an adult with an advanced solid tumor such as melanoma, head and neck, liver or kidney cancer. This chain joins TRBV4-2 and TRBJ2-1; possibly TRBD2 for D (6 bases). The CDR3 here is CASSLLLGGNNEQFF. In DNA form, the CDR3 reads TGTGCCAGCAGCCTCCTTCTGGGCGGGAACAATGAGCAGTTCTTC.